These 6 T cell receptor beta chains were sequenced from one sample in a study of control samples from healthy donors and cancer patients. The protocol was immunoSEQ multiplex PCR, while the TCRdb copy is restricted to in-frame clones and leaves out a portion. Of about 84,000 clones listed, 91% were seen once; the top ten hold 15% to 19%. The material sequenced was blood. The receptors stem from a man between 25 and 39 years old in good health.

J is TRBJ2-3 and V is TRBV21-1; the DNA was not used to check the table's D call, TRBD1. TRBV21-1 is reported as a pseudogene. This CDR3 spans 15 amino acids. This CDR3 is CASSKESQFPDTQYF. In nucleotides, the CDR3 is TGTGCCAGCAGCAAAGAATCCCAGTTTCCAGATACGCAGTATTTT.

V is TRBV12-5 and J is TRBJ1-1, with no clear D. This CDR3 is 14 amino acids long. Germline V gene sequence: CDR1 LGHNT, CDR2 FRNRAP. The ends were cut back, 6 bases at V and 1 base at J, with 12 bases in the middle. Here the CDR3 reads CASGPSIGNTEAFF. The CDR3 DNA reads as TGTGCTAGTGGCCCATCCATAGGGAACACTGAAGCTTTCTTT. Variable domain in full (rest from reference TRBV12-5 and TRBJ1-1): DARVTQTPRHKVTEMGQEVTMRCQPILGHNTVFWYRQTMMQGLELLAYFRNRAPLDDSGMPKDRFSAEMPDATLATLKIQPSEPRDSAVYFCASGPSIGNTEAFFGQGTRLTVV.

This chain connects TRBV7-9 to TRBJ1-5, with D hard to call. Germline V gene data show CDR1 as SEHNR and CDR2 as FQNEAQ (reference sequence). This CDR3 is 15 amino acids long. With 5 bases removed from V and 4 bases from J, the gap between germline ends came to 15 bases. CDR3: CASSRSGQINQPQHF. The CDR3 bases are TGTGCCAGCAGCCGGAGCGGGCAGATTAATCAGCCCCAGCATTTT.

The chain is built from TRBV24-1 and TRBJ2-4; 8 nucleotides line up with TRBD1. J gave up 0 bases and V 4 bases, and 10 bases lay outside the gene matches. CDR1 KGHDR and CDR2 SFDVKD come from the germline V gene. This CDR3 spans 18 amino acids. This CDR3 is CATSDLRTGPLAKNIQYF. The DNA for the CDR3 is TGTGCCACCAGTGACCTGAGGACAGGGCCCTTAGCCAAAAACATTCAGTACTTC.

The chain uses TRBV7-3 and TRBJ2-1; 7 bases line up with TRBD2. This CDR3 comprises 15 residues. Per germline, CDR1 SGHTA and CDR2 FQGTGA. With 5 bases clipped from V and 7 bases from J, the junction kept 11 bases outside the gene matches. CDR3: CASSPPGGTVNEQFF. DNA for the CDR3: TGTGCCAGCAGCCCCCCCGGGGGGACTGTAAATGAGCAGTTCTTC. The complete variable domain, with remaining parts taken from reference TRBV7-3 and TRBJ2-1, reads GAGVSQTPSNKVTEKGKYVELRCDPISGHTALYWYRQSLGQGPEFLIYFQGTGAADDSGLPNDRFFAVRPEGSVSTLKIQRTERGDSAVYLCASSPPGGTVNEQFFGPGTRLTVL.

This chain joins TRBV3-1 (or the pseudogene TRBV3-2) and TRBJ2-2; D gene uncertain. The V end lost 3 bases, the J end lost 6 bases, and 8 bases lay between the germline ends. Germline lookup yields CDR1 LGHDT and CDR2 YNNKEL (reference sequence). This CDR3 spans 13 amino acids. The CDR3 loop is CASSHRVAGELFF. The CDR3 nucleotides read TGTGCCAGCAGCCACCGGGTGGCCGGGGAGCTGTTTTTT.